The source of this T cell receptor (beta chain) is a study of T cell responses to AZD1222 COVID-19 vaccine. The study's findings and limits: Regions 160-218 and 743-854 held dominance among vaccine-associated CD4 TCRs, which spanned spike. It should be noted that donors were predominantly white British and more often female, and clonal diversity was possibly underestimated. The reported proportion of spike-specific TCRs targeting unmutated variant regions was nearly half.

Second doses were pooled across both intervals (about 4 or about 12 weeks). In the case of this clone: Its specificity is not known.

Sequencing was performed with immunoSEQ multiplex PCR; in TCRdb, only in-frame clones are kept and a portion is missing. The sample records 150,000 or so clones, over 80% being singletons. The origin of this receptor is an adult who received the AZD1222 COVID-19 vaccine. The sample here was peripheral blood, taken 28 days after the second AZD1222 dose.

CDR3 in DNA: TGTGCCAGCAGTGAGGTTAGGGCCATTCTTTCGAACACCATATATTTT. Protein product: CASSEVRAILSNTIYF. The V call is TRBV6-1, the J call TRBJ1-3; D remains ambiguous. Trimming took off 3 bases at V and 7 bases at J, with 19 bases between the two ends. The CDR3 consists of 16 residues. In germline, CDR1 is MNHNS, CDR2 SASEGT.